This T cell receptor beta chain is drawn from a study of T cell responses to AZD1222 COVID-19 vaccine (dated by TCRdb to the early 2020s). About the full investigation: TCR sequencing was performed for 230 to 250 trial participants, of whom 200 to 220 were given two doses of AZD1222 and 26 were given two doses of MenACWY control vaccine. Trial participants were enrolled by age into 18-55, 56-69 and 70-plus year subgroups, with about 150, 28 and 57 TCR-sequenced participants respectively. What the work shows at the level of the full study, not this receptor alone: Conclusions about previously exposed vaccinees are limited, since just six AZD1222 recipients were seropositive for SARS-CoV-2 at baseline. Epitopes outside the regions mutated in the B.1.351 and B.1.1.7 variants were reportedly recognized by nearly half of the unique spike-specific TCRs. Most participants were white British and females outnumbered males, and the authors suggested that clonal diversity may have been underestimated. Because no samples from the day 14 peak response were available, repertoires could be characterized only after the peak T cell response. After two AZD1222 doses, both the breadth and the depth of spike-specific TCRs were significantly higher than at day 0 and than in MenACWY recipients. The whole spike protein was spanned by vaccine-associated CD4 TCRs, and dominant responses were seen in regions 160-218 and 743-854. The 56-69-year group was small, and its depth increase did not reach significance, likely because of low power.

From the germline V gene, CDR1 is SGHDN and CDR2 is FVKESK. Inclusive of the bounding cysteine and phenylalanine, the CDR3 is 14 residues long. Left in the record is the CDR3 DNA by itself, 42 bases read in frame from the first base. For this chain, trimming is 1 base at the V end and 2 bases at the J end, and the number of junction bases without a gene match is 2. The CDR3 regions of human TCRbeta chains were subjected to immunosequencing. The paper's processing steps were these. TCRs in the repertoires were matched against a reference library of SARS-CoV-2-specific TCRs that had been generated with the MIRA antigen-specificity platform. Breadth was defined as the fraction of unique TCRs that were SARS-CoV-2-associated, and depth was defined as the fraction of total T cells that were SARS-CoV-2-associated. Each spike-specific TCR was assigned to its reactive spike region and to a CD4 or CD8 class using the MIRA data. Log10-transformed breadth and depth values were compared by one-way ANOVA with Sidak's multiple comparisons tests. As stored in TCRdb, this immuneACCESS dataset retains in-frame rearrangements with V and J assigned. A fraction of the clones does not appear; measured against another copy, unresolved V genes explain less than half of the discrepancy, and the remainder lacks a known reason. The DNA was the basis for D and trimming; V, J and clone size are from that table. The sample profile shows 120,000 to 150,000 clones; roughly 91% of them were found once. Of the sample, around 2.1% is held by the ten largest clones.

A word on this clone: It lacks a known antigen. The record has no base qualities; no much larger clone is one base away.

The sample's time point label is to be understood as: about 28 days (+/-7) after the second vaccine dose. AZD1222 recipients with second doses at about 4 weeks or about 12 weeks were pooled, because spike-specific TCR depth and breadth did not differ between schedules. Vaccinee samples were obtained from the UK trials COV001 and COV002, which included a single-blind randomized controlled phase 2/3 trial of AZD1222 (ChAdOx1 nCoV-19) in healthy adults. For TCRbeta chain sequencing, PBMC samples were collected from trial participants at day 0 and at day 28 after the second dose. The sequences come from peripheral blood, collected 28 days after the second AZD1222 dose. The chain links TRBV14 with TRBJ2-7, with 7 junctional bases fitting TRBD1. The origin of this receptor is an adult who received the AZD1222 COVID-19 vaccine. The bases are TGTGCCAGCAGCCAAGTCGGACAGGCCTACGAGCAGTACTTC. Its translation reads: CASSQVGQAYEQYF. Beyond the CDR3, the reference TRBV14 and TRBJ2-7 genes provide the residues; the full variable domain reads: EAGVTQFPSHSVIEKGQTVTLRCDPISGHDNLYWYRRVMGKEIKFLLHFVKESKQDESGMPNNRFLAERTGGTYSTLKVQPAELEDSGVYFCASSQVGQAYEQYFGPGTRLTVT.